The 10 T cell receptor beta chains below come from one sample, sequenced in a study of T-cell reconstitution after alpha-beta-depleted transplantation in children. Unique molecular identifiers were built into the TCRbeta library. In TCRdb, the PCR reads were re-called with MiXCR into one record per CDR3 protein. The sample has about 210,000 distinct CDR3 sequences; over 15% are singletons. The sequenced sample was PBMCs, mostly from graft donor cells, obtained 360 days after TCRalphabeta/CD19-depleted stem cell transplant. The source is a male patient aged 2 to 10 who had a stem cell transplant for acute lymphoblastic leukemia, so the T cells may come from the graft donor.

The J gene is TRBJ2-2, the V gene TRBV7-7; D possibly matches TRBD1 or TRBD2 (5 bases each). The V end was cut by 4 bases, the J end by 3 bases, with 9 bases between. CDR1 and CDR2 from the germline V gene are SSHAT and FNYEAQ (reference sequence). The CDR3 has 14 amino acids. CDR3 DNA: TGTGCCAGCAGCTCCGGGACCTACACCGGGGAGCTGTTTTTT. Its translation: CASSSGTYTGELFF.

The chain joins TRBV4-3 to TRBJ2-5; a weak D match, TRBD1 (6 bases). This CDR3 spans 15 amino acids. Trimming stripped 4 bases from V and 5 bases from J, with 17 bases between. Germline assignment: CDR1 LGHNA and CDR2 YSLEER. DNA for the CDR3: TGCGCCAGCAGCCCAGGATCAGGGGTTGGGGAGACCCAGTACTTC. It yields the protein CASSPGSGVGETQYF.

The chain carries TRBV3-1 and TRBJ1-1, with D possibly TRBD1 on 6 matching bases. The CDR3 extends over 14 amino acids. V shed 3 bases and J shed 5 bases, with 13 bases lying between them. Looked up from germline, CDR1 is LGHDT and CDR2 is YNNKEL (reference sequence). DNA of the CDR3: TGTGCCAGCAGCCAGAAACAGGGTAAGACTGAAGCTTTCTTT. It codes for CASSQKQGKTEAFF. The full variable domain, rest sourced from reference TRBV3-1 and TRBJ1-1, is DTAVSQTPKYLVTQMGNDKSIKCEQNLGHDTMYWYKQDSKKFLKIMFSYNNKELIINETVPNRFSPKSPDKAHLNLHINSLELGDSAVYFCASSQKQGKTEAFFGQGTRLTVV.

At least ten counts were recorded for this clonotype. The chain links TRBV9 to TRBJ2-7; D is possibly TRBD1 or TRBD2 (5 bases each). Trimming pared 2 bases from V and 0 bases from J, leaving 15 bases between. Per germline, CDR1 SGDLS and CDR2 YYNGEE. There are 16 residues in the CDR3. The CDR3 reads CASSVGFWGSSYEQYF. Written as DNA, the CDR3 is TGTGCCAGCAGCGTCGGTTTCTGGGGGAGCTCCTACGAGCAGTACTTC.

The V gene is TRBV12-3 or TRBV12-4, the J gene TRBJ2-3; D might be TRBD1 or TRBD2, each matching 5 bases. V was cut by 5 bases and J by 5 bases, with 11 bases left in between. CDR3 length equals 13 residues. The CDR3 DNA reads TGTGCCAGCAGTCTTGAGGGGCGAGATACGCAGTATTTT. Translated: CASSLEGRDTQYF.

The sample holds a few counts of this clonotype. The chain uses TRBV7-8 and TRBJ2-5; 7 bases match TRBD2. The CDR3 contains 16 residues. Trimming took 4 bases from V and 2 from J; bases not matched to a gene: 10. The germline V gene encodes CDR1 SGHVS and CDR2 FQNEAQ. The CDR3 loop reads CASSSRGVLRQETQYF. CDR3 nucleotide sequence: TGTGCCAGCAGCTCCCGGGGGGTGCTGCGGCAAGAGACCCAGTACTTC.

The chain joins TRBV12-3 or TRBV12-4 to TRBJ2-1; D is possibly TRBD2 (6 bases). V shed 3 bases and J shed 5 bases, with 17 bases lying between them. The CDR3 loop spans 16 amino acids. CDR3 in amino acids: CASSFWVAVSHNEQFF. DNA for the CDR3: TGTGCCAGCAGTTTCTGGGTAGCGGTATCCCACAATGAGCAGTTCTTC.

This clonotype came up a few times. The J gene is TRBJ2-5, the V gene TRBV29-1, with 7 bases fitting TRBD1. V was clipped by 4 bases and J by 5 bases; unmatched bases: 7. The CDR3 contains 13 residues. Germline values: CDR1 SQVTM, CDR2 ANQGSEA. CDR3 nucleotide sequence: TGCAGCGTTGTTGAGGGGGCGGCGGAGACCCAGTACTTC. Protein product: CSVVEGAAETQYF.

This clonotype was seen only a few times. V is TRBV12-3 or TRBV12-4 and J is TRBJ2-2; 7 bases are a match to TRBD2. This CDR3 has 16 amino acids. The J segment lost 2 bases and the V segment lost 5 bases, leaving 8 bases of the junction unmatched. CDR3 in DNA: TGTGCCAGCAGTCCTTGGCTAGCGGTAAACACCGGGGAGCTGTTTTTT. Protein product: CASSPWLAVNTGELFF.

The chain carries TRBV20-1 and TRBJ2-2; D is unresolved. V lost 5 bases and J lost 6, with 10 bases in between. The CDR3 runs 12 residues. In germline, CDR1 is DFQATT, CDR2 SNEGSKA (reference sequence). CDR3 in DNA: TGCAGTGCTCGGCCGTCCGCCGGGGAGCTGTTTTTT. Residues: CSARPSAGELFF.